Listed below are T cell receptor beta chains from one sample, sequenced in a study of blood T cells in healthy people across ages. TCRdb processed the 5' RACE reads anew with MiXCR; each CDR3 protein has one entry. The data hold about 930,000 distinct CDR3 sequences, with approximately 32% observed a single time. The same sample was also studied in work on T cells of mothers and their children.

The specimen was blood. These receptors were obtained from a woman in her thirties or forties in good health. CDR3s include the opening cysteine and the closing phenylalanine or tryptophan.

v_gene,j_gene,len,CDR3aa
TRBV7-8,TRBJ1-5,16,CASSTQTGTSNQPQHF
TRBV12-3/TRBV12-4,TRBJ1-4,13,CASSSQLGEKLFF
TRBV18,TRBJ2-1,14,CASSRSRGQNEQFF
TRBV5-1,TRBJ2-7,15,CASSLGTGWSYEQYF
TRBV7-6,TRBJ1-5,16,CASSLGSGITNQPQHF
TRBV14,TRBJ1-1,13,CASSLMDTTEAFF
TRBV9,TRBJ2-5,16,CASSVVASGGAETQYF
TRBV5-1,TRBJ1-6,17,CASSDGPRGSYNSPLHF
TRBV7-2,TRBJ1-6,14,CASSFSGSSGPLHF
TRBV7-2,TRBJ1-2,15,CASSDPRTANYGYTF
TRBV4-1,TRBJ2-1,16,CASSQDEGGARVEQFF